These 10 T cell receptor beta chains were all obtained from the same sample, sequenced in a study of cytomegalovirus exposure and HLA in healthy donors. PCR was performed using 60 Vbeta and 13 Jbeta primers. Clones were read by immunoSEQ multiplex PCR, and TCRdb kept only the in-frame ones, dropping some. The table includes 150,000 to 200,000 clones, around 80% detected once. Sequencing was carried out using PBMCs. Every receptor here comes from a girl between 10 and 17 years old in good health and CMV-seropositive.

J is TRBJ2-5 and V is TRBV28; D possibly corresponds to TRBD1 (6 bases). Germline-derived CDR1 and CDR2 are MDHEN and SYDVKM. V gave up 2 bases and J gave up 2 bases, with 15 bases separating them. This CDR3 is 16 amino acids long. CDR3 in amino acids: CASSLRSLGGQETQYF. The CDR3 DNA reads as TGTGCCAGCAGTTTACGGAGTTTAGGGGGACAAGAGACCCAGTACTTC. Full variable domain (rest looked up from reference TRBV28 and TRBJ2-5): DVKVTQSSRYLVKRTGEKVFLECVQDMDHENMFWYRQDPGLGLRLIYFSYDVKMKEKGDIPEGYSVSREKKERFSLILESASTNQTSMYLCASSLRSLGGQETQYFGPGTRLLVL.

The V and J genes are TRBV7-9 and TRBJ2-1, with 11 bases fitting TRBD2. CDR3 length: 16 amino acids. V gave up 5 bases and J gave up 8 bases; unmatched junction bases: 11. Germline V CDR1 and CDR2: SEHNR, FQNEAQ (reference sequence). This CDR3 reads CASSTDSGRAHDEQFF. CDR3 coding DNA: TGTGCCAGCAGCACTGATAGCGGGAGGGCCCACGATGAGCAGTTCTTC.

The chain joins TRBV9 to TRBJ2-1, with TRBD2 matching 9 bases. V lost 0 bases to trimming and J lost 9 bases; unmatched junction nucleotides: 7. The CDR3 has 15 residues. Looked up from germline, CDR1 is SGDLS and CDR2 is YYNGEE. This chain's CDR3 is CASSVASGTFAEQFF. CDR3 bases: TGTGCCAGCAGCGTAGCTAGCGGGACCTTCGCTGAGCAGTTCTTC.

The CDR3 loop reads CASSDFIRPEGGLAGRSSYNEQFF. Here the CDR3 DNA reads TGTGCCAGCAGTGATTTTATTCGACCCGAGGGAGGGCTAGCGGGACGGAGCTCCTACAATGAGCAGTTCTTC. This sequence joins TRBV2 and TRBJ2-1; 9 nucleotides align to TRBD2. Unmatched junction bases numbered 27, after V lost 3 bases and J lost 0 bases. This CDR3 is 24 amino acids long. Germline V lookup: CDR1 SNHLY, CDR2 FYNNEI.

The gene calls are TRBV18 and TRBJ2-7; 9 positions match TRBD2. Looked up from germline, CDR1 is KGHSH and CDR2 is LQKENI. The CDR3 spans 17 residues. Unmatched junction bases numbered 13, after V lost 3 bases and J lost 4 bases. The chain's CDR3 is CASSPELAGFGGYEQYF. CDR3 in DNA: TGTGCCAGCTCACCGGAGCTAGCGGGGTTTGGAGGGTACGAGCAGTACTTC.

This chain connects TRBV12-2 to TRBJ1-3. TRBV12-2 is an annotated pseudogene. The CDR3 is 9 amino acids. The CDR3 sequence is CASRSEDDF. The CDR3 nucleotides are TGTGCAAGTCGCTCGGAGGATGATTTT.

V and J are TRBV10-3 and TRBJ1-1; 9 nucleotides align to TRBD1. The trim removed 6 bases at V and 3 bases at J, leaving 5 bases unmatched. The germline V gene encodes CDR1 ENHRY and CDR2 SYGVKD. This CDR3 has 14 residues. The CDR3 sequence: CAIRGQGGYTEAFF. CDR3 DNA: TGTGCCATCAGGGGACAGGGTGGATACACTGAAGCTTTCTTT.

Worth noting for this clone: Sequence at one end of the junction differs from germline and may be a read error. The genes are TRBV29-1 and TRBJ2-7, with a tentative D call TRBD1 (6 bases). Germline V gene sequence: CDR1 SQVTM, CDR2 ANQGSEA. This CDR3 has 11 amino acids. CDR3 DNA sequence: TGCAGCATCAGGGGCGCCTACGACCAGTACTTC. Amino acids: CSIRGAYDQYF.

The V gene is TRBV19, the J gene TRBJ2-3; 12 positions agree with TRBD1. Germline trimming cut 6 bases from V and 5 bases from J; bases unmatched to any gene: 6. There are 15 residues in the CDR3. The germline gives CDR1 LNHDA, CDR2 SQIVND (reference sequence). The CDR3 protein is CASRPGQGAKDTQYF. The DNA of the CDR3 is TGTGCCAGTAGGCCGGGACAGGGGGCGAAAGATACGCAGTATTTT.

V is TRBV7-9 and J is TRBJ1-2; possibly TRBD1 for D (6 bases). CDR1 SEHNR and CDR2 FQNEAQ come from the germline V gene (reference sequence). V lost 5 bases and J lost 4, with 11 bases in between. The CDR3 is made up of 13 amino acids. CDR3 coding DNA: TGTGCCAGCAGCCTCCGGACAGCCTATGGCTACACCTTC. Encoded protein: CASSLRTAYGYTF.